Below are 26 T cell receptor beta chains sequenced from a single sample in a study of vaccination and CD4 T cells after COVID-19 (dated by TCRdb to about 2022). These receptors' antigens are unknown. According to the study, the label for this sample's treatment or condition signals: roughly nine-day PBMC culture with coronavirus spike peptide pools or control peptides (ViraFEST assay). The method behind the library was PCR. This sample was sequenced with an Illumina iSeq 100. TCR sequencing of DNA from cultured CD4+ T cells used the Oncomine TCR Beta short-read assay at the Johns Hopkins FTIC core. TCRdb redid the processing of the public reads, applying fastp at Q25 and MiXCR, and retained in-frame beta chains. When rows share a CDR3 protein, they turn into one entry using the most common DNA and genes. The sample yields 15,000 to 20,000 distinct CDR3 sequences; more than 50% were counted once. The ten most abundant clones make up 7.9% of the sample.

Sequencing was done on a sample of CD4+ T cells from blood, cultured in vitro. The origin of the receptors is a human donor who had recovered from COVID-19.

This rearrangement joins TRBV10-3 to TRBJ2-3; D call uncertain. The V gene lost 2 bases and the J gene lost 6 bases, with 3 bases spanning the gap. There are 11 residues in the CDR3. CDR1 ENHRY and CDR2 SYGVKD come from the germline V gene. The CDR3 region has the DNA TGTGCCATCAGTGAGCGTGATACGCAGTATTTT. This encodes CAISERDTQYF.

This clonotype has a handful of counts. The CDR3, as DNA: TGTGCCTGGAGTAAAGGCACAGGGGGGCGAGATACGCAGTATTTT. Protein: CAWSKGTGGRDTQYF. The rearrangement links TRBV30 to TRBJ2-3; the match to TRBD1 covers 8 bases. Trimming removed 2 bases from V and 5 bases from J; junction bases left unmatched: 9. The germline CDR1 and CDR2 sequences are GTSNPN and SVGIG (reference sequence). The CDR3 has 15 residues.

This clonotype is judged medium-sized. This chain connects TRBV4-3 to TRBJ2-3; 7 nucleotides align to TRBD2. Trimming cost V 0 bases and J 5 bases; bases outside gene matches: 8. CDR1 LGHNA and CDR2 YSLEER come from the germline V gene. CDR3 length: 16 amino acids. The CDR3 DNA follows: TGCGCCAGCAGCCAAGACGGGGCGGGAGCTATAGATACGCAGTATTTT. Translation gives CASSQDGAGAIDTQYF.

This clonotype was picked up a small number of times. The V call is TRBV19, the J call TRBJ1-1; D may be TRBD1 (5 bases). This CDR3 is 15 amino acids long. V lost 1 base, J lost 6 bases, and 15 bases lay in between. CDR1 LNHDA and CDR2 SQIVND come from the germline V gene (reference sequence). CDR3 amino acids: CASSIAASGRAEAFF. CDR3 sequence (DNA): TGTGCCAGTAGTATAGCGGCGTCGGGGCGCGCTGAAGCTTTCTTT. The whole variable domain, remainder taken from reference TRBV19 and TRBJ1-1, is DGGITQSPKYLFRKEGQNVTLSCEQNLNHDAMYWYRQDPGQGLRLIYYSQIVNDFQKGDIAEGYSVSREKKESFPLTVTSAQKNPTAFYLCASSIAASGRAEAFFGQGTRLTVV.

The chain employs TRBV2 and TRBJ2-7, with D uncertain. This CDR3 is built from 11 residues. The ends were cut back, 3 bases at V and 3 bases at J, with 3 bases in the middle. Per germline, CDR1 SNHLY and CDR2 FYNNEI. CDR3: CASSERYEQYF. The CDR3 DNA is TGTGCCAGCAGTGAGCGCTACGAGCAGTACTTC.

The genes are TRBV7-7 and TRBJ1-2; TRBD1 is a possible D gene (5 bases). The CDR3 runs 13 residues. CDR1 is SSHAT and CDR2 is FNYEAQ in the germline V gene (reference sequence). The CDR3 sequence is CVLEGQAGGGYTF. The CDR3, as DNA: TGTGTATTAGAGGGGCAGGCCGGGGGGGGGTACACCTTC. The whole variable domain, remainder taken from reference TRBV7-7 and TRBJ1-2, is GAGVSQSPRYKVTKRGQDVTLRCDPISSHATLYWYQQALGQGPEFLTYFNYEAQPDKSGLPSDRFSAERPEGSISTLTIQRTEQRDSAMYRCVLEGQAGGGYTFGSGTRLTVV.

V is TRBV11-3 and J is TRBJ2-2; D ambiguous. V lost 5 bases, J lost 4 bases, and 14 bases lay in between. CDR3 length equals 15 residues. From germline, CDR1 is SGHNT and CDR2 YENEEA. Written as DNA, the CDR3 is TGTGCCAGCAGCCCAGACGGTCTAAGCACCGGGGAGCTGTTTTTT. It encodes CASSPDGLSTGELFF.

This sequence joins TRBV10-3 and TRBJ2-3; D is unresolved. Trimming pared 10 bases from V and 2 bases from J, leaving 10 bases between. Germline assignment: CDR1 ENHRY and CDR2 SYGVKD. The CDR3 extends over 12 amino acids. The CDR3: CATAPNTDTQYF. The CDR3 region has the DNA TGTGCCACCGCCCCCAACACAGATACGCAGTATTTT.

The V call is TRBV6-1, the J call TRBJ2-2; D uncertain. Trimming took 7 bases from V and 4 from J, leaving 19 bases between them. The CDR3 consists of 16 residues. The V gene's germline CDR1 is MNHNS and CDR2 SASEGT. CDR3 in DNA: TGTGCCAGCACTGGTTTGGCGCCTGAATCCACCGGGGAGCTGTTTTTT. Protein sequence: CASTGLAPESTGELFF.

The chain employs TRBV20-1 and TRBJ2-3, with 7 nucleotides matching TRBD1. The CDR3 runs 15 residues. CDR1 is DFQATT, CDR2 SNEGSKA, per germline (reference sequence). The V segment lost 0 bases and the J segment 7 bases; nucleotides outside the gene matches: 10. CDR3 DNA sequence: TGCAGTGCTAGAGATAACCTAGGGGGCCCTAATACGCAGTATTTT. This codes for CSARDNLGGPNTQYF.

This clonotype has only a few counts. The rearrangement joins TRBV6-1 to TRBJ1-1; 8 bases are a match to TRBD1. V shed 5 bases and J 1 base; nucleotides not matched to a gene: 6. The CDR3 runs to 15 residues. Germline CDR1 is MNHNS and CDR2 is SASEGT. This CDR3 reads CASSPPGTGNTEAFF. The CDR3 DNA follows: TGTGCCAGCAGTCCCCCCGGGACAGGGAACACTGAAGCTTTCTTT.

This clonotype was seen only a few times. The gene calls are TRBV6-5 and TRBJ1-6; D gene uncertain. The germline V and J ends were trimmed by 2 bases and 6 bases, with 11 bases remaining between them. This CDR3 region has 15 residues. Germline V CDR1 and CDR2: MNHEY, SVGAGI. This chain's CDR3 is CASSYTPESNSPLHF. The CDR3 region has the DNA TGTGCCAGCAGTTACACTCCGGAAAGTAATTCACCCCTCCACTTT.

This clonotype occurred a few times. This sequence joins TRBV19 and TRBJ2-5; D tentatively fits TRBD1 or TRBD2 (5 bases each). This CDR3 is 13 amino acids long. Germline V gives CDR1 LNHDA, CDR2 SQIVND (reference sequence). The V end lost 5 bases, the J end lost 2 bases, and 9 bases lay between the germline ends. As DNA, the CDR3 is TGTGCCAGTAGTTTCGGGGCTCAAGAGACCCAGTACTTC. As protein: CASSFGAQETQYF.

The V gene is TRBV27, the J gene TRBJ2-4; a possible D gene is TRBD1 (6 bases). The ends were cut back, 4 bases at V and 0 bases at J, with 13 bases in the middle. This CDR3 has 16 amino acids. CDR1 and CDR2 (germline): MNHEY, SMNVEV (reference sequence). For the CDR3, the DNA is TGTGCCAGCAGTTCCGGGACAACTATAGCCAAAAACATTCAGTACTTC. Translating gives CASSSGTTIAKNIQYF.

J is TRBJ2-2 and V is TRBV24-1; no clear D gene. Germline CDR1 reads KGHDR; CDR2 reads SFDVKD. V was pared by 1 base and J by 3 bases, with 5 bases between. There are 14 residues in the CDR3. In DNA, the CDR3 is TGTGCCACCAGTGATTTTCCCGACACCGGGGAGCTGTTTTTT. It specifies CATSDFPDTGELFF.

This clonotype was seen only a few times. V gene TRBV7-2 combines with J gene TRBJ2-5; TRBD1 matches 8 bases. J was trimmed by 5 bases and V by 1 base; bases with no gene match: 3. Germline CDR1 SGHTA, CDR2 FQGNSA. The CDR3 sequence is 14 residues long. The CDR3 region is CASSLGTGLETQYF. For the CDR3, the DNA is TGTGCCAGCAGCTTAGGGACAGGGTTGGAGACCCAGTACTTC. Drawing the rest from reference TRBV7-2 and TRBJ2-5, the complete variable domain is GAGVSQSPSNKVTEKGKDVELRCDPISGHTALYWYRQSLGQGLEFLIYFQGNSAPDKSGLPSDRFSAERTGGSVSTLTIQRTQQEDSAVYLCASSLGTGLETQYFGPGTRLLVL.

This chain links TRBV7-9 with TRBJ2-1; D gene ambiguous. With 1 base removed from V and 2 bases from J, the gap between germline ends came to 9 bases. The CDR3 covers 15 residues. Germline V gene data show CDR1 as SEHNR and CDR2 as FQNEAQ (reference sequence). The CDR3 DNA reads TGTGCCAGCAGCTTAGGGGTTCATCCCTACAATGAGCAGTTCTTC. It specifies CASSLGVHPYNEQFF.

This clonotype has more than one count but fewer than ten. The genes are TRBV6-2 or TRBV6-3 and TRBJ1-5; D uncertain. The germline gives CDR1 MNHEY, CDR2 SVGEGT. CDR3 length: 13 residues. Trimming removed 2 bases at V and 11 bases at J, with 13 bases between. The CDR3 loop reads CASSYEAVTSQHF. The CDR3 bases are TGTGCCAGCAGTTACGAAGCTGTTACGTCCCAGCATTTT.

The chain couples TRBV19 to TRBJ1-1, with TRBD1 as a possible D gene (5 bases). V gave up 2 bases and J gave up 4 bases, with 11 bases separating them. Germline CDR1 reads LNHDA; CDR2 reads SQIVND (reference sequence). The CDR3 totals 14 residues. Here the CDR3 DNA reads TGTGCCAGTAGTATAAGGGACTCAGGCACTGAAGCTTTCTTT. This gives the protein CASSIRDSGTEAFF.

The V and J genes are TRBV20-1 and TRBJ1-2, with 7 positions matching TRBD1. Germline CDR1 DFQATT, CDR2 SNEGSKA (reference sequence). V trimming: 6 bases; J trimming: 5 bases; junction bases outside the gene matches: 9. The CDR3 is made up of 13 amino acids. CDR3 in DNA: TGCAGTGCAACAGACAGGGTAGGGTATGGCTACACCTTC. It is translated as CSATDRVGYGYTF.

The chain combines TRBV12-3 or TRBV12-4 with TRBJ2-5; 12 bases map to TRBD2. J lost 5 bases, V lost 6 bases, and 7 bases had no gene match. CDR3 length: 15 residues. DNA for the CDR3: TGTGCCAGCAGCCTAGCGGGAGGGAGGAGGGAGACCCAGTACTTC. This gives the protein CASSLAGGRRETQYF.

The chain links TRBV30 to TRBJ1-1; D uncertain. Trimming pared 0 bases from V and 3 bases from J, leaving 8 bases between. Germline CDR1 reads GTSNPN; CDR2 reads SVGIG (reference sequence). The CDR3 consists of 13 residues. Here the CDR3 DNA reads TGTGCCTGGAGTGTATTCCGGGACACTGAAGCTTTCTTT. It specifies CAWSVFRDTEAFF.

The V call is TRBV5-1, the J call TRBJ2-2; TRBD2 is a possible D gene (5 bases). V was pared by 0 bases and J by 6 bases, with 6 bases between. The CDR3 sequence is 13 residues long. CDR1 SGHRS and CDR2 YFSETQ come from the germline V gene. The CDR3 nucleotides are TGCGCCAGCAGCTTGGCGGAGGCCGGGGAGCTGTTTTTT. Protein sequence: CASSLAEAGELFF.

This clonotype appeared a single time. The J gene is TRBJ2-1, the V gene TRBV10-2; no clear D. Germline V CDR1 and CDR2: WSHSY, SAAADI. The CDR3 covers 15 residues. Trimming left V 4 bases short and J 3 bases short, with 13 bases between. The CDR3 sequence: CASSAGRPLYNEQFF. CDR3 DNA: TGCGCCAGCAGTGCTGGGCGGCCTCTCTACAATGAGCAGTTCTTC.

This sequence joins TRBV27 and TRBJ2-2, with a weak D call TRBD1 (6 bases). CDR3 size: 16 residues. The ends were cut back, 5 bases at V and 6 bases at J, with 19 bases in the middle. The germline V gene encodes CDR1 MNHEY and CDR2 SMNVEV (reference sequence). CDR3 bases: TGTGCCAGCAGTCCCTCGACAGGCCGCAACCCCGGGGAGCTGTTTTTT. Translated: CASSPSTGRNPGELFF.

V and J are TRBV27 and TRBJ2-7; a weak D match, TRBD2 (6 bases). The V gene's germline CDR1 is MNHEY and CDR2 SMNVEV (reference sequence). The CDR3 totals 15 residues. Trimming took 5 bases from V and 2 from J, leaving 16 bases between them. CDR3 in amino acids: CASSPERGGTYEQYF. The CDR3 DNA sequence: TGTGCCAGCAGTCCCGAACGCGGAGGGACCTACGAGCAGTACTTC.